This T cell receptor (beta chain) stems from a study of technical replicates of blood from several donors. Germline assignment: CDR1 MNHNY and CDR2 SVGAGI (reference sequence). The CDR3 has 11 amino acids. V was trimmed by 5 bases and J by 7 bases, leaving 6 bases between them. Measured with immunoSEQ multiplex PCR; TCRdb has only the in-frame clones, and not every one. The data contain some 60,000 clones, roughly 90% of them seen just once; the ten biggest clones take up 4% to 5.5%. The gene calls are TRBV6-6 and TRBJ1-3, with D uncertain. The sequencing input was PBMCs. The sequence derives from a human donor in good health. Some clones in this sample may be carry-over from other donors' samples. CDR3 DNA: TGTGCCAGCAGTCCTGCGAACACCATATATTTT. Translating gives CASSPANTIYF.